This T cell receptor (beta chain) came from a study of PD-L1 blockade in urothelial cancer. Whole-study context: In the patient group, most of the roughly 30 were males with bladder-origin urothelial cancer.

V gave up 5 bases and J gave up 2 bases; unmatched junction bases: 2. The CDR3 runs to 15 residues. The germline gives CDR1 MRHNA, CDR2 SNTAGT. Described time point: peripheral blood 6 weeks after treatment start. Produced via immunoSEQ multiplex PCR; TCRdb's table is partial and in-frame only. The table shows 15,000 to 20,000 clones, with about 85% occurring only once. The material sequenced was PBMCs, taken around atezolizumab (anti-PD-L1) treatment. This TCR came from a man aged 45-65 years with urothelial cancer. V usage is TRBV6-4 and J usage is TRBJ2-3; 12 nucleotides agree with TRBD2. The CDR3, as DNA: TGTGCCAGCAGTCTAGCGGGAGGGTACACAGATACGCAGTATTTT. Translation gives CASSLAGGYTDTQYF.